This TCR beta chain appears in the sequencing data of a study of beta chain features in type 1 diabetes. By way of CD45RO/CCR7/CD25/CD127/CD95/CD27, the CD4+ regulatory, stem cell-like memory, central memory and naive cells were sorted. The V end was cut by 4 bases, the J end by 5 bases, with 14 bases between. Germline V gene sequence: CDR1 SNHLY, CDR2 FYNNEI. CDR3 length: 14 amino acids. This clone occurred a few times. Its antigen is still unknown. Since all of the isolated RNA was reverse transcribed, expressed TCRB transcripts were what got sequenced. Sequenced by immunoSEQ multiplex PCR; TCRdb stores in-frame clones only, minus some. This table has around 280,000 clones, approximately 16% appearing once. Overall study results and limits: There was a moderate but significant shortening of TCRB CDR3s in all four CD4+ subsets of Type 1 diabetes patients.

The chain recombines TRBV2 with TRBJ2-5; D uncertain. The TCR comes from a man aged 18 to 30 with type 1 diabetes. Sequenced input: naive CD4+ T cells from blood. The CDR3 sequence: CASSGTWLRETQYF. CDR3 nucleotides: TGTGCCAGCAGTGGAACGTGGCTGCGGGAGACCCAGTACTTC.